This T cell receptor beta chain appears in the sequencing data of a study of T cell repertoires in cytomegalovirus infection. Overall study: Public TCR beta signatures were indicative of both CMV infection and a matching HLA type. Findings and caveats of the study: Cumulative public TCR beta family frequency identified CMV carriers with the relevant HLA. Dominating the ex vivo response were TCR beta clonotypes that were CMV-specific and HLA-C-restricted.

TCRdb reprocessed the reads via MiXCR and lists one record per CDR3 protein. The top ten hold around 2.5% of the sample, which has some 300,000 distinct CDR3 sequences, around 9.6% seen once. In this sample, this clonotype turned up many times. The antigen remains undetermined. The V and J ends lost 6 bases and 5 bases respectively, with 14 bases between them. The CDR3 contains 15 residues. The germline gives CDR1 MDHEN, CDR2 SYDVKM. The sequenced material came from PBMCs. This chain links TRBV28 with TRBJ1-6; D call uncertain. The sequence came from a human donor in good health (CMV status not recorded). Some clones in this sample may be carry-over from other donors' samples. The CDR3 DNA reads as TGTGCCAGCAGCCCTACACGGGTGAATAATTCACCCCTCCACTTT. Its protein product is CASSPTRVNNSPLHF.